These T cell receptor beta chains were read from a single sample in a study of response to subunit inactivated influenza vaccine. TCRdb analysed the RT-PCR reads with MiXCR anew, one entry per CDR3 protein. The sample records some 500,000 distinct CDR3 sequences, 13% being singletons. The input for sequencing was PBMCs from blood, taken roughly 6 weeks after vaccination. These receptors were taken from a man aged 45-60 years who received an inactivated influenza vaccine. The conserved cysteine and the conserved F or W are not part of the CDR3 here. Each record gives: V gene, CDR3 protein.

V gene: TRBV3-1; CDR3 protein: ASSDRGEQF
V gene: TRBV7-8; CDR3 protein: ASSLEGGDGTDTQY
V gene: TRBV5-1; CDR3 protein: ASSLGQPSSYEQY
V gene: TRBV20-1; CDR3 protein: SASLLSGRANQPQH
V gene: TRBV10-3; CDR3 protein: AIRKEEGANYGYT
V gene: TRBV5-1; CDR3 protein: ASSTGLAGEEQY
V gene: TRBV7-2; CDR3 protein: ASSLAIGYEQY
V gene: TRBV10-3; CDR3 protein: AISATSGTDTQY
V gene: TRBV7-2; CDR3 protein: ASSLAWTENIQY
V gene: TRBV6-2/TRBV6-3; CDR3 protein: ASTYGDSRDYEQY
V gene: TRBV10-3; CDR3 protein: AIRPKGEGPTHEQY
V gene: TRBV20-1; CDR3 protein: SAPSPGQGSNYGYT
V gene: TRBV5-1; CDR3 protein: ASSLAGASGYEQY
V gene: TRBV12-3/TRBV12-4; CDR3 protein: ASSVWGNTGELF
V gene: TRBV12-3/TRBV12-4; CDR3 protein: ASRWSPEMGGYT
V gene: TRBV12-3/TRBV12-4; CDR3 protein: ASSLGGLAFEQY
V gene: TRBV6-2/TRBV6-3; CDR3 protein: ASRSGVEAF
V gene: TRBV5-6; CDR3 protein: ASSLQTASYEQY
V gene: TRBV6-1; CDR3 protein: ASRDSNTDTQY
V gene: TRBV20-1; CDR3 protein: SASRQGAATGELF
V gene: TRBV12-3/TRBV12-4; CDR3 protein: ASSLEYGRETQY
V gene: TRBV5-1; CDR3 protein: ASSAGTDPSGANVLT
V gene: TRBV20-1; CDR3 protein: SAISGLAGAGELF
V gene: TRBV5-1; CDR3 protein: ASRTGTSRTGELF
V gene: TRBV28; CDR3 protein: ASSWDSRDEQY
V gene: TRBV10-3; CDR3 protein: AISGRESLYEQY
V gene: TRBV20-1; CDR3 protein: SATPGTGGNIQY
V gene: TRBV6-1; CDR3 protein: ATTDAYNSPLH